Shown below are 23 T cell receptor beta chains from a single sample sequenced in a study of blood T cells in healthy people across ages. Sample-barcoded 5' priming and a J-beta primer mix drove a second PCR of roughly 7 to 11 cycles. TCRdb passed the 5' RACE reads through MiXCR, listing each CDR3 protein once. Of 1.5 million to 2 million distinct CDR3 sequences listed, just under 50% were seen once; the top ten hold approximately 2.1%. Sequences were obtained from blood. Source of these receptors: a woman aged 40 to 55 in good health.

J is TRBJ2-1 and V is TRBV5-1; 10 bases are a match to TRBD2. There are 19 residues in the CDR3. The germline V gene encodes CDR1 SGHRS and CDR2 YFSETQ. J was trimmed by 0 bases and V by 2 bases; bases with no gene match: 11. CDR3 sequence (DNA): TGCGCCAGCAGCTTTCCCACTACTAGCGGGGCAAGCTCCTACAATGAGCAGTTCTTC. It yields the protein CASSFPTTSGASSYNEQFF.

The V call is TRBV10-3, the J call TRBJ2-5, with 11 bases that match TRBD2. In germline, CDR1 is ENHRY, CDR2 SYGVKD. V gave up 8 bases and J gave up 1 base; unmatched junction bases: 6. The CDR3 is 15 residues long. The CDR3 spells CAIRTSGGIQETQYF. CDR3 sequence (DNA): TGTGCCATCCGCACTAGCGGGGGAATCCAAGAGACCCAGTACTTC.

V gene TRBV27 combines with J gene TRBJ2-4, with D maybe TRBD2 (6 bases). V lost 5 bases to trimming and J lost 13 bases, with 21 bases between them. This CDR3 has 14 residues. The germline gives CDR1 MNHEY, CDR2 SMNVEV (reference sequence). CDR3 amino acids: CASSRRGFYNEQYF. The CDR3 nucleotides are TGTGCCAGCAGTCGGCGGGGCTTTTACAATGAGCAGTACTTC.

This clonotype showed up just a few times. The chain is built from TRBV12-3 or TRBV12-4 and TRBJ2-6, with a weak D call TRBD2 (6 bases). The CDR3 length is 20 residues. The ends were cut back, 3 bases at V and 2 bases at J, with 23 bases in the middle. The CDR3 here is CASSFPNRGLLSPGANVLTF. The CDR3 region has the DNA TGTGCCAGCAGTTTCCCCAACCGGGGACTTCTTTCCCCTGGGGCCAACGTCCTGACTTTC.

J is TRBJ2-5 and V is TRBV27; 11 bases are a match to TRBD2. The germline CDR1 and CDR2 sequences are MNHEY and SMNVEV (reference sequence). V shed 4 bases, J shed 11 bases, and the junction held 18 bases outside the gene matches. This CDR3 comprises 17 residues. For the CDR3, the DNA is TGTGCCAGCAGTTCGCAACTAGCGGGGGTCTCCTACAATGAGCAGTACTTC. Protein sequence: CASSSQLAGVSYNEQYF.

This clonotype was observed many times. The V call is TRBV29-1, the J call TRBJ2-7; 7 positions agree with TRBD1. The CDR3 is 15 amino acids. The germline V gene has CDR1 SQVTM and CDR2 ANQGSEA. After removal of 7 bases from V and 2 bases from J, the junction contained 14 bases not matched to a gene. The CDR3 reads CSAKTVTGRAYEQYF. The CDR3 DNA is TGCAGCGCAAAGACCGTGACAGGGCGAGCCTACGAGCAGTACTTC.

V is TRBV27 and J is TRBJ2-7; D possibly corresponds to TRBD1 (6 bases). The better agreement between TRBJ2-5 and the DNA end casts doubt on the J call. Germline V gene sequence: CDR1 MNHEY, CDR2 SMNVEV (reference sequence). The CDR3 sequence is 14 residues long. CDR3 residues: CASSLATGYETQYF. The DNA for the CDR3 is TGTGCCAGCAGTTTGGCGACAGGATATGAGACCCAGTACTTC.

The genes are TRBV4-3 and TRBJ1-2, with D uncertain. V was shortened by 0 bases and J by 7 bases, with 15 bases between the two germline ends. CDR3 length: 15 amino acids. Germline CDR1 reads LGHNA; CDR2 reads YSLEER. The CDR3 region has the DNA TGCGCCAGCAGCCAAGATCGTAGCTTCCCTAGTGGCTACACCTTC. Protein: CASSQDRSFPSGYTF.

CDR3 nucleotides: TGCGCCAGCAGCCAAGATCGGGGAGAATTAACCACCGGGGAGCTGTTTTTT. It specifies CASSQDRGELTTGELFF. The chain couples TRBV4-1 to TRBJ2-2; D might be TRBD2 (5 bases). CDR3 size: 17 residues. CDR1 and CDR2 (germline): MGHRA, YSYEKL. V was pared by 0 bases and J by 4 bases, with 15 bases between.

This clonotype was found many times. V gene TRBV6-5 combines with J gene TRBJ1-2, with D maybe TRBD1 (6 bases). The CDR3 runs to 13 residues. Germline V gene sequence: CDR1 MNHEY, CDR2 SVGAGI. V was shortened by 6 bases and J by 4 bases, with 12 bases between the two germline ends. CDR3 in DNA: TGTGCCAGCAGCCCACAGGGATCCTATGGCTACACCTTC. This translates into CASSPQGSYGYTF.

The chain recombines TRBV9 with TRBJ2-5; 9 bases agree with TRBD2. Germline V CDR1 and CDR2: SGDLS, YYNGEE. The CDR3 is made up of 15 amino acids. The trim removed 4 bases at V and 5 bases at J, leaving 9 bases unmatched. The CDR3 nucleotides are TGTGCCAGCAGCCCCAGGTCTAGCGGGGCTGAGACCCAGTACTTC. Translating gives CASSPRSSGAETQYF.

There are many counts of this clonotype. This chain joins TRBV20-1 and TRBJ2-7, with 7 bases lining up with TRBD1. The CDR3 sequence is 14 residues long. After removal of 5 bases from V and 3 bases from J, the junction contained 10 bases not matched to a gene. Germline loops: CDR1 DFQATT, CDR2 SNEGSKA (reference sequence). CDR3 amino acids: CSAGTRDRSYEQYF. The DNA for the CDR3 is TGCAGTGCTGGCACCCGGGACAGAAGCTACGAGCAGTACTTC.

The chain recombines TRBV28 with TRBJ2-3; 8 positions agree with TRBD2. Trimming cost V 3 bases and J 0 bases; bases outside gene matches: 11. From germline, CDR1 is MDHEN and CDR2 SYDVKM. The CDR3 length is 18 residues. The chain's CDR3 is CASSFSTSGVTSTDTQYF. The CDR3 DNA sequence: TGTGCCAGCAGTTTTAGCACTAGCGGTGTTACTAGCACAGATACGCAGTATTTT.

This clonotype was counted only a few times. V usage is TRBV12-3 or TRBV12-4 and J usage is TRBJ2-1, with a possible D match to TRBD2 (6 bases). CDR3 length: 11 amino acids. With 3 bases removed from V and 14 bases from J, the gap between germline ends came to 11 bases. The CDR3 here is CASSLRDDEFF. CDR3 in DNA: TGTGCCAGCAGTTTGCGGGACGACGAGTTCTTC.

This sequence joins TRBV7-2 and TRBJ1-1; TRBD1 is a possible D gene (6 bases). The CDR3 has 15 amino acids. The germline CDR1 and CDR2 sequences are SGHTA and FQGNSA. V lost 5 bases to trimming and J lost 4 bases, with 17 bases between them. This CDR3 reads CASSPSRGGGTEAFF. The CDR3, as DNA: TGTGCCAGCAGCCCCTCCAGGGGCGGGGGCACTGAAGCTTTCTTT.

This chain joins TRBV7-2 and TRBJ2-3; a possible D gene is TRBD1 (6 bases). Trimming left V 6 bases short and J 9 bases short, with 13 bases between. The CDR3 has 12 residues. Germline loops: CDR1 SGHTA, CDR2 FQGNSA. The CDR3 loop is CASRSTGITQYF. For the CDR3, the DNA is TGTGCCAGCAGGTCTACAGGGATCACGCAGTATTTT.

This clonotype appeared a few times. The genes are TRBV14 and TRBJ2-3, with D tentatively TRBD2 (6 bases). The V gene's germline CDR1 is SGHDN and CDR2 FVKESK. Trimming shortened V by 4 bases and J by 0 bases, and 20 bases separated the two germline ends. CDR3 size: 18 residues. CDR3: CASSRRAGIGTSTDTQYF. As DNA, the CDR3 is TGTGCCAGCAGCCGCCGGGCAGGGATTGGGACTAGCACAGATACGCAGTATTTT.

The genes are TRBV6-5 and TRBJ1-1; D unclear. Germline V gene data show CDR1 as MNHEY and CDR2 as SVGAGI. The germline V and J ends were trimmed by 2 bases and 5 bases, with 9 bases remaining between them. There are 13 residues in the CDR3. CDR3 amino acids: CASSYREMTEAFF. CDR3 bases: TGTGCCAGCAGTTACAGGGAGATGACTGAAGCTTTCTTT.

This chain links TRBV3-1 with TRBJ2-1; the D is unclear. The CDR3 has 14 amino acids. V was pared by 2 bases and J by 0 bases, with 5 bases between. Germline CDR1 is LGHDT and CDR2 is YNNKEL (reference sequence). The CDR3 protein is CASSQQHSYNEQFF. CDR3 coding DNA: TGTGCCAGCAGCCAACAGCACTCCTACAATGAGCAGTTCTTC.

The table lists this clonotype with a count of one. The chain joins TRBV20-1 to TRBJ1-2; D is unresolved. The CDR3 covers 14 residues. Per germline, CDR1 DFQATT and CDR2 SNEGSKA (reference sequence). V was shortened by 0 bases and J by 4 bases, with 12 bases between the two germline ends. The CDR3 sequence is CSAREVKGPYGYTF. CDR3 DNA sequence: TGCAGTGCTAGAGAGGTTAAAGGACCCTATGGCTACACCTTC.

The J gene is TRBJ2-4, the V gene TRBV5-5, with D uncertain. Trimming pared 3 bases from V and 1 base from J, leaving 17 bases between. In germline, CDR1 is SGHKS, CDR2 YYEKEE (reference sequence). The CDR3 loop spans 17 amino acids. The CDR3 DNA reads TGTGCCAGCAGCTGGTCCCCGATGGGGATGGCCAAAAACATTCAGTACTTC. It translates to CASSWSPMGMAKNIQYF.

This clonotype was seen only a few times. J is TRBJ1-2 and V is TRBV6-5; 10 bases fit TRBD1. CDR1 is MNHEY and CDR2 is SVGAGI in the germline V gene. This CDR3 region has 14 residues. The V segment lost 5 bases and the J segment 5 bases; nucleotides outside the gene matches: 5. The CDR3 loop is CASSRGQGEYGYTF. DNA of the CDR3: TGTGCCAGCAGTCGAGGACAGGGGGAGTATGGCTACACCTTC.

This clonotype was detected a few times. The gene calls are TRBV27 and TRBJ1-5; no reliable D call. V lost 6 bases, J lost 7 bases, and 13 bases lay in between. Germline V gene data show CDR1 as MNHEY and CDR2 as SMNVEV (reference sequence). This CDR3 is 13 amino acids long. CDR3 coding DNA: TGTGCCAGCAGCATAGGGAGGAAACAGCCCCAGCATTTT. It yields the protein CASSIGRKQPQHF.